These 13 T cell receptor beta chains were sequenced from one sample in a study of cytomegalovirus exposure and HLA in healthy donors. PCR was performed using 60 Vbeta and 13 Jbeta primers. This table comes from immunoSEQ multiplex PCR, and its TCRdb copy is limited to in-frame clones, with some not included. The table shows around 210,000 clones, with roughly 78% occurring only once. Sequencing was performed on PBMCs. These receptors were taken from a boy younger than 18 in good health and CMV-seronegative.

The chain combines TRBV9 with TRBJ1-2; D gene unclear. This CDR3 contains 14 residues. Trimming left V 0 bases short and J 4 bases short, with 10 bases between. Germline loops: CDR1 SGDLS, CDR2 YYNGEE. CDR3 nucleotide sequence: TGTGCCAGCAGCGTAGCCCCAGGCTTCTATGGCTACACCTTC. Translating gives CASSVAPGFYGYTF. The full variable domain, completed using reference TRBV9 and TRBJ1-2, is DSGVTQTPKHLITATGQRVTLRCSPRSGDLSVYWYQQSLDQGLQFLIQYYNGEERAKGNILERFSAQQFPDLHSELNLSSLELGDSALYFCASSVAPGFYGYTFGSGTRLTVV.

V is TRBV7-8 and J is TRBJ2-7; D possibly corresponds to TRBD2 (7 bases). V dropped 5 bases and J dropped 1 base, with 15 bases sitting between them. Per the germline V gene, CDR1 is SGHVS and CDR2 is FQNEAQ. The length of the CDR3 is 15 residues. The CDR3 nucleotides are TGTGCCAGCAGCCCTATCGGGGGGCCGTCCTACGAGCAGTACTTC. It translates to CASSPIGGPSYEQYF.

The chain carries TRBV29-1 and TRBJ2-1; 7 bases line up with TRBD1. The CDR3 is made up of 14 amino acids. Germline V CDR1 and CDR2: SQVTM, ANQGSEA. V gave up 4 bases and J gave up 4 bases; unmatched junction bases: 7. The CDR3 bases are TGCAGCGTTGGGTTCCGGGACAGATACAATGAGCAGTTCTTC. Translation gives CSVGFRDRYNEQFF.

The chain has TRBV30 and TRBJ2-5; D unresolved. The CDR3 runs 13 residues. From germline, CDR1 is GTSNPN and CDR2 SVGIG (reference sequence). The V end was cut by 1 base, the J end by 5 bases, with 11 bases between. The CDR3 nucleotides are TGTGCCTGGAGTGCCCTTCCGAGGGAGACCCAGTACTTC. Translating it yields CAWSALPRETQYF.

This clone was counted a few times. The J gene is TRBJ1-2, the V gene TRBV5-1; tentative D call: TRBD1 (5 bases). V lost 0 bases to trimming and J lost 2 bases, with 14 bases between them. The CDR3 runs to 16 residues. Germline V gives CDR1 SGHRS, CDR2 YFSETQ. The CDR3 DNA sequence: TGCGCCAGCAGCTTGGAGGCTAGGGGTACGAACTATGGCTACACCTTC. Amino acids: CASSLEARGTNYGYTF.

The chain carries TRBV5-4 and TRBJ2-7; 7 bases are a match to TRBD1. CDR1 and CDR2 from the germline V gene are SGHNT and YYREEE (reference sequence). With V trimmed by 4 bases and J by 5 bases, 3 bases remained unmatched. There are 12 residues in the CDR3. CDR3 sequence (DNA): TGTGCCAGCAGCGAGACAGGGCACGAGCAGTACTTC. Protein sequence: CASSETGHEQYF.

The rearrangement joins TRBV23-1 to TRBJ1-2; TRBD1 might be the D (5 bases). TRBV23-1 is filed as an ORF, its function uncertain. This CDR3 is built from 12 residues. The ends were cut back, 10 bases at V and 4 bases at J, with 13 bases in the middle. CDR3 sequence: CATLGRSYGYTF. CDR3 DNA sequence: TGCGCCACCTTGGGGCGGAGCTATGGCTACACCTTC.

This clone was seen only a few times. The chain recombines TRBV29-1 with TRBJ1-1; TRBD1 agrees at 7 bases. The length of the CDR3 is 15 residues. V lost 7 bases and J lost 0; bases outside the gene matches: 11. CDR1 SQVTM and CDR2 ANQGSEA come from the germline V gene. Here the CDR3 reads CSATQTGVLNTEAFF. In DNA form, the CDR3 reads TGCAGCGCGACCCAAACAGGGGTCCTGAACACTGAAGCTTTCTTT.

This clone was found a few times. This sequence joins TRBV15 and TRBJ1-5; 7 nucleotides agree with TRBD1. Germline CDR1 LNHNV, CDR2 YYDKDF (reference sequence). With 6 bases clipped from V and 5 bases from J, the junction kept 4 bases outside the gene matches. The CDR3 length is 13 residues. DNA of the CDR3: TGTGCCACCAGAAGGGACAGCGATCAGCCCCAGCATTTT. Protein product: CATRRDSDQPQHF.

Here the CDR3 DNA reads TGCGCCAGCAGCTTTGGCCGAGGTGTCAGGGGATCGGGCAATGAGCAGTTCTTC. Its translation is CASSFGRGVRGSGNEQFF. The chain has TRBV5-1 and TRBJ2-1; D is perhaps TRBD1 (6 bases). The germline V gene encodes CDR1 SGHRS and CDR2 YFSETQ. The CDR3 runs 18 residues. Trimming cost V 2 bases and J 6 bases, with 24 bases left between them.

This chain uses TRBV5-6 with TRBJ2-5; 10 bases agree with TRBD1. Per the germline V gene, CDR1 is SGHDT and CDR2 is YYEEEE. The length of the CDR3 is 15 residues. Losses at the gene ends were 4 bases for V and 4 bases for J; bases not matched to a gene: 7. For the CDR3, the DNA is TGTGCCAGCAGCCCAGGGACAGGGGTTACAGAGACCCAGTACTTC. Amino acid sequence: CASSPGTGVTETQYF.

The chain joins TRBV30 to TRBJ2-5; a weak D match, TRBD2 (6 bases). The CDR3 totals 15 residues. The germline V and J ends were trimmed by 0 bases and 5 bases, with 16 bases remaining between them. Germline lookup yields CDR1 GTSNPN and CDR2 SVGIG (reference sequence). CDR3 DNA: TGTGCCTGGAGTGTTATCGGCGGGGTTGGTGAGACCCAGTACTTC. Translation gives CAWSVIGGVGETQYF.

For the CDR3, the DNA is TGTGCCAGCAGCCAGGTTTCTTTGAACACTGAAGCTTTCTTT. It encodes CASSQVSLNTEAFF. The V call is TRBV6-1, the J call TRBJ1-1; no firm D call. The CDR3 covers 14 residues. Germline CDR1 reads MNHNS; CDR2 reads SASEGT. V lost 6 bases to trimming and J lost 0 bases, with 11 bases between them.